Listed below are T cell receptor beta chains from one sample, sequenced in a study. TCRdb re-called the RT-PCR reads with MiXCR, one entry per CDR3 protein. The data show 550,000 to 750,000 distinct CDR3 sequences, with approximately 15% seen just once and just over 3.5% held by the top ten. Sequenced material: memory CD4+ T cells from blood. Receptors were obtained from a female donor in good health, serving as a healthy control. CDR3s leave out the opening cysteine and the closing phenylalanine or tryptophan. Fields, in order: V gene, J gene, CDR3 protein.

>TRBV4-1|TRBJ2-7
ASSQGYGSRTSVTYEQY
>TRBV5-1|TRBJ2-5
ASNLQGGEETQY
>TRBV10-3|TRBJ2-7
AISERTGSSYEQY
>TRBV10-3|TRBJ2-3
AISAGLAGTDTQY
>TRBV20-1|TRBJ1-5
SARPGLSHQPQH
>TRBV3-1|TRBJ1-1
ASSLPGTGTTEAF
>TRBV7-2|TRBJ2-1
ASSLVGLDRGFSEQF
>TRBV7-2|TRBJ2-1
ASSILTGGGWF
>TRBV28|TRBJ2-4
ASNKGRGNIVDIQY
>TRBV20-1|TRBJ2-7
SARDPLPGASYEQY
>TRBV4-3|TRBJ2-1
ASSQDVTRWRDNEQF
>TRBV7-2|TRBJ2-3
ASSRRLGASTDTQY
>TRBV9|TRBJ1-1
ASSRAQVNTEAF
>TRBV7-2|TRBJ2-7
ASSFRSSGSYEQY
>TRBV25-1|TRBJ2-7
ASSDRVYEQY
>TRBV29-1|TRBJ2-5
SVLRTGDLETQY
>TRBV20-1|TRBJ1-1
SARDPGPLNTEAF
>TRBV6-1|TRBJ1-6
ASSEVGMNSPLH
>TRBV5-1|TRBJ1-2
ASSPGQGITT
>TRBV27|TRBJ2-3
ASRLKTGSADTQY
>TRBV12-3/TRBV12-4|TRBJ2-7
ASSLHSGRDEQY
>TRBV7-9|TRBJ1-6
ASSGTGQGSPLH
>TRBV20-1|TRBJ1-1
SARDPVNTEAF
>TRBV12-3/TRBV12-4|TRBJ2-3
ASRPTPGLAGGGTDTQY
>TRBV28|TRBJ1-2
ASSLRDRNYGYT
>TRBV9|TRBJ2-3
ASAGVSDTQY
>TRBV20-1|TRBJ2-3
SAGGLAGAEDTQY
>TRBV5-1|TRBJ1-1
ASSPTPLENTEAF
>TRBV28|TRBJ2-7
ASIPAGGYEQY
>TRBV12-3/TRBV12-4|TRBJ2-1
ASTSAGGLGNEQF
>TRBV5-4|TRBJ1-1
ASSLRDGNTEAF
>TRBV20-1|TRBJ2-4
SAPTSGIAKNIQY
>TRBV20-1|TRBJ2-4
SARGGVLAKNIQY
>TRBV5-5|TRBJ1-6
ASSVDSHLPNSPLH
>TRBV6-1|TRBJ2-5
ASSGERGGWETQY
>TRBV6-2/TRBV6-3|TRBJ1-1
ASRARQGFTEAF
>TRBV20-1|TRBJ1-2
SASLPPGQGVTNYGYT
>TRBV5-1|TRBJ2-1
ASSLGWGNLGDEQF
>TRBV6-1|TRBJ1-5
ASSEIGTQPQH
>TRBV6-5|TRBJ2-1
ASSYPLGGEQF
>TRBV9|TRBJ2-2
ASSGGLPNTGELF
>TRBV7-8|TRBJ1-1
ASTPVSKGTEAF
>TRBV9|TRBJ2-1
ASTPGTSGNGEQF
>TRBV6-6|TRBJ1-5
ASSYGTGVDQPQH